Listed below are T cell receptor beta chains from one sample, sequenced in a study of blood T cell repertoires in COVID-19. Profiling relied on immunoSEQ multiplex PCR, and the TCRdb table lists in-frame clones only, not all of them. The table shows about 100,000 clones, with roughly nine tenths occurring only once. The sequencing sample was made of peripheral blood. All receptors come from a human donor with active COVID-19. The donor label of this sample is uncertain. CDR3s include the opening cysteine and the closing phenylalanine or tryptophan. The D gene is left open where the match is weak.

14,TRBJ2-7,TRBV18,-,TGTGCCAGCTCACCAGGAGGCAGATCCTACGAGCAGTACTTC,CASSPGGRSYEQYF
13,TRBJ1-1,TRBV13,-,TGTGCCAGCAGCCCCACTGGCGGGGCTGAAGCTTTCTTT,CASSPTGGAEAFF
13,TRBJ2-7,TRBV12-3/TRBV12-4,-,TGTGCCAGCAGTTTACAGGTTCACCACGAGCAGTACTTC,CASSLQVHHEQYF
13,TRBJ2-1,TRBV12-3/TRBV12-4,-,TGTGCCACCCTAATGCGGACCTACAATGAGCAGTTCTTC,CATLMRTYNEQFF
13,TRBJ2-2,TRBV24-1,-,TGTGCCACCAGGAGGGGGGGAGGCGGGGAGCTGTTTTTT,CATRRGGGGELFF
13,TRBJ1-1,TRBV12-3/TRBV12-4,-,TGTGCCAGCAGTTTAGCCGGGGACACTGAAGCTTTCTTT,CASSLAGDTEAFF
12,TRBJ2-4,TRBV6-5,-,TGTGCCAGCCTAGGAAACAAAAACATTCAGTACTTC,CASLGNKNIQYF
12,TRBJ1-5,TRBV12-3/TRBV12-4,-,TGTGCCAGCAGTCCCACAGGGCAGCCCCAGCATTTT,CASSPTGQPQHF
15,TRBJ2-3,TRBV5-6,TRBD1,TGTGCCAGCAGCAAAAGACAGGGGTGGTCAGATACGCAGTATTTT,CASSKRQGWSDTQYF
16,TRBJ1-2,TRBV6-2/TRBV6-3,-,TGTGCCAGCAGTTACTCTCCCACGCAGGGTGGCTATGGCTACACCTTC,CASSYSPTQGGYGYTF